This paragraph reports one TCR beta chain. Its antigen remains unidentified. Per-base qualities were not stored, and no clone one base away is much larger. Genomic DNA was extracted from sorted cells for sequencing of the TCRbeta CDR3 region. The immunoSEQ Assay was used to sequence the TCRbeta CDR3 regions. Held by TCRdb, this immuneACCESS table contains in-frame sequences only and omits some clones. Under half of the omission traces to an unresolved V gene where checked; the cause of the rest is unknown. The sample has tens of thousands of clones on record, 85% to 90% of them singletons. 0.4% to 0.65% of the sample is held by the ten biggest clonotypes. The CDR3 goes from the cysteine to the phenylalanine over 13 residues. Only the CDR3 DNA stays, 39 bases, in frame from base 1. CDR1 and CDR2 (MNHNS, SASEGT) derive from the germline V gene. Trimmed from V: 6 bases; trimmed from J: 6 bases; junction bases lacking a gene match: 4.

The data were obtained in a study of OX40 agonist ivuxolimab in advanced cancers. In the study overall: The costimulatory receptor OX40 (CD134) was targeted by ivuxolimab, a fully human IgG2 agonistic monoclonal antibody. Among the 50 to 55 dose-escalation patients, some 20 had hepatocellular carcinoma, roughly 15 melanoma, 9 renal cell carcinoma and 9 head and neck cancer. Intravenous ivuxolimab was administered to patients every 2 weeks at six dose levels: 0.01, 0.1, 0.3, 1.5, 3 and 10 mg/kg. Peripheral TCRbeta sequencing aimed to test whether ivuxolimab altered TCR sequence diversity and caused clonal T-cell expansion. A male proportion of 82.7% and a mean age of approximately 55 years, ranging from about 20 to 85, were recorded for the dose-escalation cohort. Partial responses were achieved by three dose-escalation patients, of whom one had hepatocellular carcinoma and two had cutaneous melanoma. Patients were allowed to have had prior anti-PD-1, anti-PD-L1 or anti-CTLA-4 therapy, and roughly 40% of the dose-escalation patients had been treated with checkpoint inhibitors. The paper describes the monotherapy dose-escalation part (N of about 54 patients) of the phase I trial of ivuxolimab.

The trial excluded patients who had a history of autoimmune disease or were on systemic immunosuppression. In every dose cohort, peripheral blood was drawn for TCR sequencing at baseline, cycle 4 day 1, and cycle 7 day 1. Samples were obtained from an open-label, multicenter, first-in-human phase I dose-escalation trial of ivuxolimab. Adults with locally advanced or metastatic head and neck squamous cell, hepatocellular, melanoma or renal cell carcinoma were enrolled in the trial. Before TCR sequencing, CD4+ T cells and CD8+ T cells were sorted from peripheral blood as separate populations. The paper as a whole reports these results and caveats: Low levels of normalized T-cell clonal expansion were also shown by some nonresponding patients. Clonal expansion of both CD4+ and CD8+ blood T cells was observed from baseline to week 6 at doses 0.1 to 3.0 mg/kg. The antigen specificity of the peripheral T cells that underwent clonal expansion was not determined. In partial responders in the 0.1-3.0 mg/kg groups, normalized peripheral clonal expansion was found to be among the lowest, especially among CD8+ T cells. After ivuxolimab, CD8+ T cells had more expanded clones than CD4+ T cells on average.

Here the sequenced sample was CD4+ or CD8+ T cells sorted from blood, taken in a trial of the OX40 agonist ivuxolimab. The sequence was obtained from an adult with an advanced solid tumor such as melanoma, head and neck, liver or kidney cancer. Here the chain combines TRBV6-1 and TRBJ1-5, and 8 junctional nucleotides match TRBD1. CDR3 sequence: CASRADRAQPQHF. The DNA sequence is TGTGCCAGCAGAGCGGACAGGGCTCAGCCCCAGCATTTT.